Given below is one T cell receptor beta chain in context. The sample is drawn from a study of T cell responses to AZD1222 COVID-19 vaccine. The table came from immunoSEQ multiplex PCR; TCRdb's copy has only in-frame clones and leaves some out. The sample contains 60,000 to 100,000 clones, approximately 90% of which appear only once. Trimming took off 10 bases at V and 1 base at J, with 7 bases between the two ends. CDR3 length: 11 amino acids. Germline assignment: CDR1 MNHEY and CDR2 SVGAGI. The sequencing used peripheral blood, collected on day 0 of AZD1222 vaccination. The chain is built from TRBV6-5 and TRBJ1-2; no firm D call. The sequence derives from an adult in good health. The DNA of the CDR3 is TGTGCCACCGTATATAACTATGGCTACACCTTC. Its protein product is CATVYNYGYTF.